These 27 T cell receptor beta chains were all obtained from the same sample, sequenced in a study of blood T cell repertoires in COVID-19. Profiled with immunoSEQ multiplex PCR; TCRdb holds only in-frame clones, not every one. The data hold 85,000 to 130,000 clones, with around 80% observed a single time. Material for sequencing was peripheral blood. These receptors were collected from a man aged 80 or over with COVID-19, enrolled during active disease.

The J gene is TRBJ2-7, the V gene TRBV7-2; D possibly corresponds to TRBD1 (5 bases). The CDR3 consists of 13 residues. Per germline, CDR1 SGHTA and CDR2 FQGNSA. The V gene lost 6 bases and the J gene lost 1 base, with 10 bases spanning the gap. The CDR3 DNA sequence: TGTGCCAGCAGTTGGACACCATCCTACGAGCAGTACTTC. Encoded protein: CASSWTPSYEQYF.

The J gene is TRBJ2-7, the V gene TRBV28, with 10 bases lining up with TRBD1. The CDR3 spans 14 residues. Germline V lookup: CDR1 MDHEN, CDR2 SYDVKM. V lost 4 bases and J lost 5; bases outside the gene matches: 5. CDR3 coding DNA: TGTGCCAGCAGTTACGCCGGACAGGGGGACGAGCAGTACTTC. Translation: CASSYAGQGDEQYF.

The gene calls are TRBV21-1 and TRBJ2-1; TRBD2, the D gene given by the table, was not confirmed from the DNA. TRBV21-1 is labeled a pseudogene. This CDR3 contains 15 residues. CDR3 in DNA: TGTGCCAGCAGCAAAGAAGCGGGAGGGAGGAATGAGCAGTTCTTC. This encodes CASSKEAGGRNEQFF.

V gene TRBV29-1 combines with J gene TRBJ2-7, with TRBD1 matching over 12 bases. From germline, CDR1 is SQVTM and CDR2 ANQGSEA. With V trimmed by 4 bases and J by 5 bases, 12 bases remained unmatched. The CDR3 is made up of 16 amino acids. CDR3 in DNA: TGCAGCGTTGCTGAATCGGTGGGGACAGGGGGCAACGAGCAGTACTTC. Protein sequence: CSVAESVGTGGNEQYF.

CDR3 sequence: CASSRLSQGNTGELFF. The CDR3, as DNA: TGTGCCAGCTCCCGCCTTTCACAGGGGAACACCGGGGAGCTGTTTTTT. The gene calls are TRBV7-8 and TRBJ2-2, with D possibly matching TRBD1 (6 bases). This CDR3 has 16 amino acids. V dropped 8 bases and J dropped 1 base, with 17 bases sitting between them. CDR1 SGHVS and CDR2 FQNEAQ come from the germline V gene.

As concerns this clone: The same CDR3 can be traced to other DNA sequences in this sample. The rearrangement uses TRBV5-1 and TRBJ2-5, with a weak D call TRBD2 (6 bases). In germline, CDR1 is SGHRS, CDR2 YFSETQ. CDR3 length equals 13 residues. Trimming took 0 bases from V and 5 from J, leaving 8 bases between them. For the CDR3, the DNA is TGCGCCAGCAGCTTGGAGGGAGGCGAGACCCAGTACTTC. Amino acid sequence: CASSLEGGETQYF.

The J gene is TRBJ2-7, the V gene TRBV4-1, with TRBD2 identical over 10 bases. The V gene end was trimmed by 4 bases and the J gene end by 1 base; junction bases not matched to a gene: 4. Germline CDR1 MGHRA, CDR2 YSYEKL. The CDR3 is 15 residues long. CDR3 bases: TGCGCCAGCAGCCCTAGCGGGAGTACATCCTACGAGCAGTACTTC. It yields the protein CASSPSGSTSYEQYF.

The chain carries TRBV28 and TRBJ1-3; the D is unclear. V lost 8 bases and J 3 bases, leaving 17 bases between the germline ends. Looked up from germline, CDR1 is MDHEN and CDR2 is SYDVKM. This CDR3 region has 15 residues. The CDR3 DNA sequence: TGTGCCAGCTCCTCGGGTTCGATCCTTGGAAACACCATATATTTT. Translating gives CASSSGSILGNTIYF. The complete variable domain, with remaining parts taken from reference TRBV28 and TRBJ1-3, reads DVKVTQSSRYLVKRTGEKVFLECVQDMDHENMFWYRQDPGLGLRLIYFSYDVKMKEKGDIPEGYSVSREKKERFSLILESASTNQTSMYLCASSSGSILGNTIYFGEGSWLTVV.

This chain uses TRBV18 with TRBJ1-1; 8 nucleotides match TRBD1. This CDR3 contains 16 residues. Germline CDR1 KGHSH, CDR2 LQKENI. The V gene end was trimmed by 3 bases and the J gene end by 1 base; junction bases not matched to a gene: 7. CDR3 protein: CASSPFSGQGNTEAFF. The CDR3 DNA sequence: TGTGCCAGCTCACCTTTCTCCGGACAGGGGAACACTGAAGCTTTCTTT.

This chain uses TRBV19 with TRBJ2-3; D not resolved. The CDR3 contains 13 residues. CDR1 and CDR2 (germline): LNHDA, SQIVND (reference sequence). V was trimmed by 4 bases and J by 2 bases, leaving 7 bases between them. In DNA form, the CDR3 reads TGTGCCAGTAGTAGGGCAGCCACAGATACGCAGTATTTT. As protein: CASSRAATDTQYF.

This chain joins TRBV12-3 or TRBV12-4 and TRBJ1-2, with no clear D. The CDR3 runs 12 residues. V was cut by 4 bases and J by 4 bases, with 7 bases left in between. The DNA of the CDR3 is TGTGCCAGCAGTTGGGAGATCTATGGCTACACCTTC. Encoded protein: CASSWEIYGYTF.

In this sample, this clone turned up a few times. This chain links TRBV28 with TRBJ2-7, with TRBD1 matching over 9 bases. The CDR3 extends over 19 amino acids. The J segment lost 7 bases and the V segment lost 4 bases, leaving 23 bases of the junction unmatched. Looked up from germline, CDR1 is MDHEN and CDR2 is SYDVKM. The CDR3 loop reads CASSSPEGEGTGRPGEQYF. CDR3 sequence (DNA): TGTGCCAGCAGTTCCCCCGAAGGAGAAGGGACAGGGAGACCGGGGGAGCAGTACTTC.

The rearrangement joins TRBV7-2 to TRBJ1-3, with 8 bases matching TRBD1. Germline trimming cut 0 bases from V and 4 bases from J; bases unmatched to any gene: 2. This CDR3 has 15 amino acids. The germline gives CDR1 SGHTA, CDR2 FQGNSA. The CDR3, as DNA: TGTGCCAGCAGCTTAGCCAGGGGGCAGGGAAACACCATATATTTT. Its translation: CASSLARGQGNTIYF.

This rearrangement joins TRBV6-6 to TRBJ2-7; a weak D match, TRBD1 (6 bases). Germline V gives CDR1 MNHNY, CDR2 SVGAGI (reference sequence). V dropped 5 bases and J dropped 3 bases, with 11 bases sitting between them. The CDR3 contains 13 residues. As DNA, the CDR3 is TGTGCCAGCAGTCCTTCGACAGGCTACGAGCAGTACTTC. Translating gives CASSPSTGYEQYF.

This clone appeared a single time. The chain employs TRBV2 and TRBJ2-5; D is unresolved. Trimming took 7 bases from V and 3 from J, leaving 12 bases between them. The CDR3 has 13 residues. Germline CDR1 is SNHLY and CDR2 is FYNNEI. The CDR3 spells CASTIQSKETQYF. The DNA for the CDR3 is TGTGCCAGCACAATACAGAGCAAAGAGACCCAGTACTTC.

The chain couples TRBV19 to TRBJ2-5; D perhaps matches TRBD2 (5 bases). V lost 1 base and J 7 bases, leaving 13 bases between the germline ends. The CDR3 runs to 14 residues. Germline CDR1 is LNHDA and CDR2 is SQIVND (reference sequence). The CDR3 DNA is TGTGCCAGTAGTATAGGACGGGGTCTAGCGACCCAGTACTTC. Protein sequence: CASSIGRGLATQYF.

V usage is TRBV5-1 and J usage is TRBJ1-6; 10 bases match TRBD1. The CDR3 consists of 15 residues. With 1 base clipped from V and 14 bases from J, the junction kept 9 bases outside the gene matches. Germline-derived CDR1 and CDR2 are SGHRS and YFSETQ. The CDR3 nucleotides are TGCGCCAGCAGCTTGACAGGGACAGGGGCTTCGGCCCTCCACTTT. It codes for CASSLTGTGASALHF.

The rearrangement links TRBV28 to TRBJ1-5; 9 positions agree with TRBD1. The CDR3 spans 14 residues. The germline V gene has CDR1 MDHEN and CDR2 SYDVKM. V lost 6 bases to trimming and J lost 4 bases; unmatched junction nucleotides: 4. DNA for the CDR3: TGTGCCAGCAGAGCCGGGACAGGGAATCAGCCCCAGCATTTT. This translates into CASRAGTGNQPQHF.

V usage is TRBV28 and J usage is TRBJ1-5; D is unclear. The CDR3 has 16 residues. CDR1 MDHEN and CDR2 SYDVKM come from the germline V gene. Trimming removed 3 bases at V and 3 bases at J, with 15 bases between. The CDR3 sequence: CASSFHYDGLNQPQHF. In nucleotides, the CDR3 is TGTGCCAGCAGTTTCCACTACGACGGACTCAATCAGCCCCAGCATTTT.

The chain joins TRBV2 to TRBJ2-5; no reliable D call. Trimming removed 7 bases from V and 6 bases from J, with 12 bases in between. The CDR3 sequence is 12 residues long. Germline V gives CDR1 SNHLY, CDR2 FYNNEI. CDR3 region: CASNSRSKTQYF. The CDR3 nucleotides read TGTGCCAGCAACTCCCGGTCGAAGACCCAGTACTTC.

The chain couples TRBV20-1 to TRBJ1-2, with TRBD1 matching 10 bases. Germline trimming cut 3 bases from V and 3 bases from J; bases unmatched to any gene: 4. The CDR3 length is 14 residues. In germline, CDR1 is DFQATT, CDR2 SNEGSKA (reference sequence). The CDR3 DNA follows: TGCAGTGCTAGTGCGACAGGGGGCGACTATGGCTACACCTTC. This encodes CSASATGGDYGYTF.

This chain uses TRBV7-8 with TRBJ2-2; TRBD2 matches 7 bases. This CDR3 region has 17 residues. In germline, CDR1 is SGHVS, CDR2 FQNEAQ. J gave up 3 bases and V 2 bases, and 9 bases lay outside the gene matches. CDR3 in amino acids: CASSLSGNEYYTGELFF. CDR3 coding DNA: TGTGCCAGCAGCTTAAGCGGGAACGAATATTACACCGGGGAGCTGTTTTTT.

The chain uses TRBV5-1 and TRBJ1-6, with D perhaps TRBD1 (6 bases). CDR3 length equals 15 residues. V lost 0 bases and J lost 7, with 11 bases in between. The V gene's germline CDR1 is SGHRS and CDR2 YFSETQ. This CDR3 reads CASSLEGVSNSPLHF. The CDR3 nucleotides are TGCGCCAGCAGCTTGGAGGGGGTCTCCAATTCACCCCTCCACTTT.

This sequence joins TRBV9 and TRBJ1-5, with 7 bases that match TRBD1. V dropped 4 bases and J dropped 7; count of bases not matched to a gene: 8. Germline V CDR1 and CDR2: SGDLS, YYNGEE. This CDR3 spans 14 amino acids. The CDR3 here is CASSIGTDIQPQHF. The CDR3 DNA reads as TGTGCCAGCAGCATCGGGACAGACATCCAGCCCCAGCATTTT.

The chain recombines TRBV9 with TRBJ1-4; D is uncertain. This CDR3 spans 14 amino acids. Germline assignment: CDR1 SGDLS and CDR2 YYNGEE. Trimming shortened V by 4 bases and J by 2 bases, and 9 bases separated the two germline ends. The CDR3 DNA reads TGTGCCAGCAGCTCCTCCGGGACTAATGAAAAACTGTTTTTT. This encodes CASSSSGTNEKLFF.

The gene calls are TRBV5-1 and TRBJ2-2; no firm D call. Germline V lookup: CDR1 SGHRS, CDR2 YFSETQ. Trimming stripped 4 bases from V and 5 bases from J, with 12 bases between. The CDR3 runs to 14 residues. Here the CDR3 DNA reads TGCGCCAGCAGCCCGGAAGGAGCGACCGGGGAGCTGTTTTTT. Translating it yields CASSPEGATGELFF.

The chain carries TRBV18 and TRBJ2-5, with D possibly being TRBD1 (5 bases). The ends were cut back, 2 bases at V and 7 bases at J, with 20 bases in the middle. Germline CDR1 reads KGHSH; CDR2 reads LQKENI. The CDR3 consists of 16 residues. The CDR3 bases are TGTGCCAGCTCACCAAAAGAGACTCAGGGTTGGGGGACCCAGTACTTC. Translating gives CASSPKETQGWGTQYF.